What follows are 20 T cell receptor beta chains derived from one specimen sequenced in a study of vaccination and CD4 T cells after COVID-19 (dated by TCRdb to the early 2020s). The meaning of the sample's treatment or condition label: roughly 10-day PBMC culture with coronavirus spike peptide pools or control peptides (ViraFEST assay). Libraries were constructed by PCR. Data came from an Illumina iSeq 100. TCR sequencing of DNA from cultured CD4+ T cells used the Oncomine TCR Beta short-read assay at the Johns Hopkins FTIC core. Clones were called with MiXCR by TCRdb after fastp trimmed the public reads at Q25, and only in-frame beta chains were retained. A single entry per CDR3 protein holds the most common genes and DNA from its merged rows. In this sample the table shows some 11,000 distinct CDR3 sequences, around 30% of which occur a single time. The ten largest clones represent about 25% of the sample.

Which antigens these TCRs recognize remains unknown. Sequenced sample: cultured CD4+ T cells from blood. These receptor sequences come from a human donor with COVID-19.

The chain has TRBV6-2 or TRBV6-3 and TRBJ1-2; TRBD1 agrees at 10 bases. CDR3 size: 13 residues. The V gene's germline CDR1 is MNHEY and CDR2 SVGEGT. The ends lost 6 bases at V and 8 bases at J; junction bases unmatched: 6. CDR3 sequence (DNA): TGTGCCAGCAGACAGACAGGGGGCGGCGGCTACACCTTC. Its protein is CASRQTGGGGYTF.

The chain couples TRBV6-5 to TRBJ1-2; 7 nucleotides align to TRBD1. The junction had 4 bases not matched to a gene; V was cut back by 2 bases and J by 4 bases. CDR1 is MNHEY, CDR2 SVGAGI, per germline. The CDR3 consists of 14 residues. CDR3 sequence: CASSYVGGAYGYTF. CDR3 sequence (DNA): TGTGCCAGCAGTTACGTAGGGGGCGCCTATGGCTACACCTTC.

The chain carries TRBV7-6 and TRBJ2-3, with D perhaps given as TRBD1 or TRBD2 (5 bases each). This CDR3 is 14 amino acids long. Trimming cost V 5 bases and J 0 bases, with 9 bases left between them. The V gene's germline CDR1 is SGHVS and CDR2 FNYEAQ. The CDR3 loop is CASSPGRSTDTQYF. The CDR3 nucleotides read TGTGCCAGCAGCCCGGGACGAAGCACAGATACGCAGTATTTT.

The rearrangement uses TRBV7-6 and TRBJ2-3; D perhaps matches TRBD1 (5 bases). V dropped 3 bases and J dropped 4 bases, with 14 bases sitting between them. The CDR3 loop spans 15 amino acids. Germline lookup yields CDR1 SGHVS and CDR2 FNYEAQ. CDR3 sequence (DNA): TGTGCCAGCAGCTTCCTAAAACAGACAGCAGATACGCAGTATTTT. It encodes CASSFLKQTADTQYF.

This clonotype was picked up a small number of times. The rearrangement uses TRBV6-1 and TRBJ1-4, with D tentatively TRBD1 (5 bases). This CDR3 has 18 residues. V was shortened by 8 bases and J by 5 bases, with 27 bases between the two germline ends. Germline values: CDR1 MNHNS, CDR2 SASEGT. This CDR3 is CASQTGSLESRDNEKLFF. The CDR3 nucleotides are TGTGCCAGCCAGACGGGATCCCTAGAATCTCGGGACAATGAAAAACTGTTTTTT.

The chain recombines TRBV7-8 with TRBJ2-6, with 10 bases aligning to TRBD1. The V and J ends lost 4 bases and 0 bases, in that order; junction bases with no gene match: 3. There are 17 residues in the CDR3. CDR1 SGHVS and CDR2 FQNEAQ come from the germline V gene. The CDR3 region has the DNA TGTGCCAGCAGCTCCGGGACAGGGGCCTCTGGGGCCAACGTCCTGACTTTC. Translation gives CASSSGTGASGANVLTF.

The V gene is TRBV19, the J gene TRBJ1-4; 7 nucleotides match TRBD1. Germline V gives CDR1 LNHDA, CDR2 SQIVND (reference sequence). The CDR3 is 16 residues long. The junction had 13 bases not matched to a gene; V was cut back by 5 bases and J by 7 bases. Written as DNA, the CDR3 is TGTGCCAGTAGTCTGGGACAGACGGGTCTTAGTGAAAAACTGTTTTTT. Protein sequence: CASSLGQTGLSEKLFF.

This clonotype was detected only a few times. This chain uses TRBV6-1 with TRBJ1-1, with TRBD1 matching over 7 bases. The CDR3 totals 13 residues. J was trimmed by 6 bases and V by 6 bases; bases with no gene match: 7. CDR1 is MNHNS and CDR2 is SASEGT in the germline V gene. This CDR3 reads CASRTGLIAEAFF. CDR3 DNA sequence: TGTGCCAGCAGGACAGGGCTGATTGCTGAAGCTTTCTTT.

This clonotype showed up just a few times. The chain recombines TRBV6-2 or TRBV6-3 with TRBJ2-3; TRBD2 matches 10 bases. Germline V gene sequence: CDR1 MNHEY, CDR2 SVGEGT. CDR3 length: 14 residues. The V segment lost 6 bases and the J segment 9 bases; nucleotides outside the gene matches: 9. CDR3 nucleotide sequence: TGTGCCAGCAGGCCGACTAGCGGGTCAGGAACGCAGTATTTT. Its translation is CASRPTSGSGTQYF.

The chain has TRBV6-1 and TRBJ1-1; 8 bases fit TRBD1. Germline V gives CDR1 MNHNS, CDR2 SASEGT. V lost 4 bases, J lost 3 bases, and 19 bases stayed unmatched. The CDR3 is 19 residues long. The CDR3 sequence is CASSGPSGTGSFQYTEAFF. The CDR3 DNA is TGTGCCAGCAGTGGACCCTCCGGGACAGGCTCCTTTCAATACACTGAAGCTTTCTTT.

V is TRBV11-3 and J is TRBJ2-1; 10 bases agree with TRBD2. V dropped 5 bases and J dropped 8; count of bases not matched to a gene: 9. CDR3 length equals 15 residues. The V gene's germline CDR1 is SGHNT and CDR2 YENEEA. The CDR3 DNA reads TGTGCCAGCAGCCAAAGCGGGGGGGCCGTGTATGAGCAGTTCTTC. It codes for CASSQSGGAVYEQFF.

This clonotype is labeled as medium-sized. This chain links TRBV20-1 with TRBJ1-6, with 7 bases fitting TRBD1. Trimming cost V 4 bases and J 9 bases; bases outside gene matches: 12. The CDR3 spans 15 residues. Germline lookup yields CDR1 DFQATT and CDR2 SNEGSKA (reference sequence). The CDR3 region has the DNA TGCAGTGCTAAAAACGTCCCAGGGGGATCTTCACCCCTCCACTTT. Translated: CSAKNVPGGSSPLHF.

In its sample, this clonotype was seen a few times. Here the CDR3 reads CASSPGSGLAYEQYF. Written as DNA, the CDR3 is TGTGCCAGCAGTCCGGGATCGGGACTAGCGTACGAGCAGTACTTC. The chain uses TRBV6-1 and TRBJ2-7; 10 positions agree with TRBD2. V dropped 5 bases and J dropped 4; count of bases not matched to a gene: 8. Per the germline V gene, CDR1 is MNHNS and CDR2 is SASEGT. CDR3 length equals 15 residues.

This clonotype was seen only a few times. The V call is TRBV20-1, the J call TRBJ1-5, with TRBD1 matching over 10 bases. Germline V gene sequence: CDR1 DFQATT, CDR2 SNEGSKA (reference sequence). V dropped 6 bases and J dropped 7; count of bases not matched to a gene: 3. The CDR3 sequence is 12 residues long. CDR3 DNA sequence: TGCAGTGCCGGGGACAGGGGACAGCCCCAGCATTTT. As protein: CSAGDRGQPQHF.

This clonotype has a handful of counts. The V and J genes are TRBV6-1 and TRBJ2-3; TRBD1 might be the D (6 bases). Looked up from germline, CDR1 is MNHNS and CDR2 is SASEGT. The V end lost 5 bases, the J end lost 5 bases, and 11 bases lay between the germline ends. CDR3 length: 13 residues. The CDR3 is CASSPPGVDTQYF. CDR3 nucleotides: TGTGCCAGCAGTCCTCCAGGGGTAGATACGCAGTATTTT.

The chain combines TRBV28 with TRBJ2-3; unclear D gene. Trimming took off 3 bases at V and 1 base at J, with 8 bases between the two ends. This CDR3 region has 14 residues. The germline V gene encodes CDR1 MDHEN and CDR2 SYDVKM. In nucleotides, the CDR3 is TGTGCCAGCAGTTTTCTTGCCGGCACAGATACGCAGTATTTT. It specifies CASSFLAGTDTQYF. Together with reference TRBV28 and TRBJ2-3, the CDR3 gives the full variable domain: DVKVTQSSRYLVKRTGEKVFLECVQDMDHENMFWYRQDPGLGLRLIYFSYDVKMKEKGDIPEGYSVSREKKERFSLILESASTNQTSMYLCASSFLAGTDTQYFGPGTRLTVL.

The V gene is TRBV28, the J gene TRBJ2-7, with D possibly being TRBD2 (6 bases). The CDR3 extends over 14 amino acids. With 5 bases removed from V and 4 bases from J, the gap between germline ends came to 15 bases. Germline CDR1 is MDHEN and CDR2 is SYDVKM. CDR3 DNA sequence: TGTGCCAGCAGTGGGGGAGGAGGAATTTACGAGCAGTACTTC. Its protein is CASSGGGGIYEQYF.

The chain joins TRBV28 to TRBJ1-2, with TRBD1 matching 7 bases. Germline CDR1 and CDR2: MDHEN and SYDVKM. The CDR3 contains 15 residues. With V trimmed by 2 bases and J by 4 bases, 7 bases remained unmatched. In DNA, the CDR3 is TGTGCCAGCAGTTTAACCCAGGGGGTTGGCTATGGCTACACCTTC. It encodes CASSLTQGVGYGYTF.

For this clonotype: Because it lacks the conserved phenylalanine or tryptophan at the end, this CDR3 is likely a read error. The chain couples TRBV11-3 to TRBJ2-3; D is perhaps TRBD2 (5 bases). The CDR3 is 12 amino acids. Deletions cut 5 bases from V and 4 bases from J, with 7 bases between. The germline gives CDR1 SGHNT, CDR2 YENEEA. This CDR3 is CASSARADTQYL. The CDR3 DNA follows: TGTGCCAGCAGCGCGAGGGCAGATACGCAGTATCTT.

This clonotype was seen more than once but under ten times. This sequence joins TRBV11-3 and TRBJ1-4; 7 nucleotides line up with TRBD1. This CDR3 contains 16 residues. Germline V CDR1 and CDR2: SGHNT, YENEEA. V lost 5 bases to trimming and J lost 0 bases; unmatched junction nucleotides: 6. The CDR3 DNA is TGTGCCAGCAGCCTCGGGACAGATGCAACTAATGAAAAACTGTTTTTT. Its protein is CASSLGTDATNEKLFF.